This record covers a single T cell receptor (beta chain). Its antigen is currently unknown. The data are from a study of long-term antiretroviral therapy in people with HIV. They ran version v3.0 of the immunoSEQ assay at survey level. Measured with immunoSEQ multiplex PCR; TCRdb has only the in-frame clones, and not every one. The sample contains 17,000 or so clones, 78% of which appear only once. The germline gives CDR1 SQVTM, CDR2 ANQGSEA. The CDR3 spans 15 residues. V dropped 7 bases and J dropped 1 base, with 20 bases sitting between them. The study, taken as a whole, reports: It was observed that HIV repertoires exhibited narrower CDR3 length ranges than controls.

The specimen was unsorted PBMCs, collected 3.1 to 3.3 years after starting antiretroviral therapy. This TCR derives from a woman aged 35 to 49 with HIV. The chain has TRBV29-1 and TRBJ2-7, with D possibly being TRBD1 or TRBD2 (5 bases each). The CDR3 sequence: CSAKEEAGPSYEQYF. The CDR3 coding sequence is TGCAGCGCGAAGGAGGAGGCAGGGCCTTCCTACGAGCAGTACTTC.